This T cell receptor (beta chain) came from a study of T cells after yellow fever vaccination. Broader study findings: Overall, a small share of clonotypes was seen in both CD4 and CD8 compartments. Reappearance after the booster was seen for most primary-vaccination clones, at 95% to 97% CD4 and roughly 90% CD8.

About this clonotype: Its cognate antigen is unknown.

Synthesis of TCR cDNA relied on 5'RACE template switching, which attached a universal primer site and UMIs. TCRdb redid the calling of the 5' RACE reads with MiXCR, one entry per CDR3 protein. In the table there are 110,000 to 150,000 distinct CDR3 sequences, about 6.9% of which are singletons. Germline V gene lookup returns CDR1 LGHNA and CDR2 YNFKEQ. Trimming cost V 6 bases and J 2 bases, with 19 bases left between them. The CDR3 contains 16 residues. The specimen was CD4+ T cells sorted from PBMCs, collected 10 days after the yellow fever booster vaccination. The clonotype comes from a man aged 25 to 40 who received the YFV17D yellow fever vaccine. The genes are TRBV4-2 and TRBJ2-5; D might be TRBD1 (6 bases). CDR3 sequence reads: CASRKFTGTRQETQYF. The DNA for the CDR3 is TGTGCCAGCAGAAAATTCACCGGGACACGTCAAGAGACCCAGTACTTC.